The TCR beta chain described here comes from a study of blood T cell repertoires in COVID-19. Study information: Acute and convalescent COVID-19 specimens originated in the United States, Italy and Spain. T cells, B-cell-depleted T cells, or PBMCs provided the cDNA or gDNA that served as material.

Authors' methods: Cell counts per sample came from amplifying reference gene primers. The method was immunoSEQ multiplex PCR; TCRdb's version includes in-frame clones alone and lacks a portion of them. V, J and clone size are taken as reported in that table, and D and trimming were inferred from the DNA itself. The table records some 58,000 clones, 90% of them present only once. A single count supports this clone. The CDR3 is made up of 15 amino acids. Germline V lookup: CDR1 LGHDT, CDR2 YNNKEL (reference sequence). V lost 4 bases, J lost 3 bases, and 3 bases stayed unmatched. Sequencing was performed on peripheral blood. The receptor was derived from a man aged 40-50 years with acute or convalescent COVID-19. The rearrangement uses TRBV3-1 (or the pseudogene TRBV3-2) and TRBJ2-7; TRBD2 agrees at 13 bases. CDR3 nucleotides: TGTGCCAGCAGCCTGGGACTAGCGGGAAGCTACGAGCAGTACTTC. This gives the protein CASSLGLAGSYEQYF.